Sequencing of this T cell receptor (beta chain) was carried out in a study of shared clonotypes between healthy human individuals. Study results and caveats: Although depth was large, rarefaction showed that sequencing of the sorted subsets was incomplete. The generation probabilities recorded for non-shared clonotypes fell below those of clonotypes shared by all four donors.

The assay was run at deep level. In the source study's methods: For the immunoSEQ data, sequences were junction-only without quality scores, so filtering differed. Only in-frame clones appear in the TCRdb table, and some are missing; sequencing was by immunoSEQ multiplex PCR. V and J calls and clone size are given by that table; D and trimming were obtained from the DNA. The sample includes some 1,900,000 clones, roughly 95% of them seen just once. Looked up from germline, CDR1 is SGHTA and CDR2 is FQGNSA. Trimming cost V 0 bases and J 4 bases; bases outside gene matches: 6. The CDR3 extends over 16 amino acids. CD45RO-negative, CCR7-positively selected cells formed the naive CD8 fraction, excluding terminally differentiated effector memory CD45RA+ cells. As regards this clone: Antigen specificity is unknown.

J is TRBJ2-3 and V is TRBV7-2; 8 positions agree with TRBD2. This TCR came from a man younger than 35 in good health. The source material was naive CD8+ T cells sorted from blood. The CDR3 region is CASSLAASGGADTQYF. DNA for the CDR3: TGTGCCAGCAGCTTAGCGGCCAGCGGGGGAGCAGATACGCAGTATTTT.